The 28 T cell receptor beta chains below were found in one sample sequenced in a study of blood T cells in healthy people across ages (dated by TCRdb to the mid-2010s). Preparation of the library involved 5' RACE. Sequenced on an Illumina HiSeq 2500. A second PCR of about 6 to 11 cycles was performed with a sample-barcoded 5' primer and a J-beta primer mix. TCRdb redid the processing of the public reads, applying fastp at Q25 and MiXCR, and retained in-frame beta chains. Each record represents a unique CDR3 protein, reported with the most common genes and DNA among its rows. This sample has fewer than 1.5 million distinct CDR3 sequences in its table, and around two fifths of those were observed once. Roughly 7.9% of the sample goes to the ten largest clones. The sample consisted of blood. These receptor sequences come from a woman younger than 30 in good health.

This sequence joins TRBV5-5 and TRBJ1-2; 11 positions match TRBD1. Germline CDR1 reads SGHKS; CDR2 reads YYEKEE (reference sequence). Germline trimming cut 0 bases from V and 6 bases from J; bases unmatched to any gene: 13. This CDR3 has 18 amino acids. The DNA for the CDR3 is TGTGCCAGCAGCTTGGACTTGGGGACAGGGGGAAAAGTCGATGGCTACACCTTC. Amino acids: CASSLDLGTGGKVDGYTF.

As DNA, the CDR3 is TGTGCCAGCAGCGAAAGACAGGGGGCGCGAAGTGGAAACACCATATATTTT. Translated, it gives CASSERQGARSGNTIYF. The J gene is TRBJ1-3, the V gene TRBV21-1; the table's D call TRBD1 went unverified against the DNA. TRBV21-1 is noted as a pseudogene. The length of the CDR3 is 17 residues.

The V gene is TRBV18, the J gene TRBJ1-4; D is unresolved. This CDR3 region has 15 residues. Trimming stripped 0 bases from V and 5 bases from J, with 10 bases between. Germline V CDR1 and CDR2: KGHSH, LQKENI. The CDR3 sequence is CASSPPSSRNEKLFF. DNA of the CDR3: TGTGCCAGCTCACCACCGTCGTCCCGGAATGAAAAACTGTTTTTT.

The CDR3 sequence is CASSQALNEELFF. CDR3 DNA: TGCGCCAGCAGCCAAGCCCTGAACGAGGAGCTGTTTTTT. This chain uses TRBV4-1 with TRBJ2-2; no clear D. From germline, CDR1 is MGHRA and CDR2 YSYEKL. With 1 base removed from V and 10 bases from J, the gap between germline ends came to 10 bases. The CDR3 runs 13 residues.

In its sample, this clonotype was seen many times. This chain's CDR3 is CASSPASGGVNEQFF. As DNA, the CDR3 is TGTGCCAGCAGTCCCGCGAGCGGGGGGGTTAATGAGCAGTTCTTC. The chain employs TRBV6-4 and TRBJ2-1; 10 positions agree with TRBD2. This CDR3 is built from 15 residues. Trimming at V came to 5 bases and at J to 7 bases, leaving 8 bases not matched to a gene. Germline values: CDR1 MRHNA, CDR2 SNTAGT.

This chain links TRBV7-9 with TRBJ2-7; 8 nucleotides match TRBD1. Trimming cost V 7 bases and J 2 bases; bases outside gene matches: 13. CDR1 and CDR2 from the germline V gene are SEHNR and FQNEAQ (reference sequence). This CDR3 is 16 amino acids long. The CDR3 is CASNFVQTGEPYEQYF. DNA of the CDR3: TGTGCCAGCAACTTCGTACAGACAGGGGAGCCCTACGAGCAGTACTTC.

This clonotype was found a few times. The chain links TRBV10-3 to TRBJ2-1; 8 bases fit TRBD1. J gave up 6 bases and V 3 bases, and 4 bases lay outside the gene matches. The CDR3 is made up of 14 amino acids. Looked up from germline, CDR1 is ENHRY and CDR2 is SYGVKD. CDR3 sequence reads: CAISEPDRGNEQFF. CDR3 nucleotide sequence: TGTGCCATCAGTGAACCAGACAGGGGCAATGAGCAGTTCTTC.

In this sample, this clonotype turned up a few times. The genes are TRBV7-9 and TRBJ2-3; 8 nucleotides line up with TRBD1. This CDR3 comprises 16 residues. Trimming at V came to 5 bases and at J to 6 bases, leaving 13 bases not matched to a gene. Germline CDR1 SEHNR, CDR2 FQNEAQ (reference sequence). CDR3 sequence: CASSRGAGGGWDTQYF. CDR3 sequence (DNA): TGTGCCAGCAGCCGTGGCGCAGGGGGCGGGTGGGATACGCAGTATTTT.

The chain couples TRBV7-8 to TRBJ2-7, with 13 bases lining up with TRBD2. Germline CDR1 is SGHVS and CDR2 is FQNEAQ. The CDR3 extends over 18 amino acids. The trim removed 1 base at V and 2 bases at J, leaving 8 bases unmatched. The CDR3, as DNA: TGTGCCAGCAGCTTAGAACTAGCGGGAGGGCTTCTACCCTACGAGCAGTACTTC. Its protein is CASSLELAGGLLPYEQYF.

This clonotype was seen a few times. The V gene is TRBV20-1, the J gene TRBJ2-5; 7 nucleotides match TRBD1. The CDR3 totals 22 residues. Germline assignment: CDR1 DFQATT and CDR2 SNEGSKA (reference sequence). J gave up 2 bases and V 6 bases, and 33 bases lay outside the gene matches. Here the CDR3 reads CSAKRFAPPGQRLRNYQETQYF. The CDR3, as DNA: TGCAGTGCAAAGAGGTTTGCGCCCCCGGGACAGCGGCTCAGAAATTATCAAGAGACCCAGTACTTC.

The chain links TRBV7-2 to TRBJ2-1, with D perhaps assigned TRBD1 or TRBD2 (7 bases each). The CDR3 extends over 17 amino acids. Germline V gene sequence: CDR1 SGHTA, CDR2 FQGNSA. Trimming took 8 bases from V and 9 from J, leaving 29 bases between them. The CDR3 DNA is TGTGCCAGCTCACACAGAATGGGAGGGGGCAGCCTGGGTGAGCAGTTCTTC. It codes for CASSHRMGGGSLGEQFF.

This clonotype showed up just a few times. At one end the junction does not follow the germline gene, possibly because of a read error. The gene calls are TRBV12-3 or TRBV12-4 and TRBJ2-7, with D perhaps TRBD1 (6 bases). This CDR3 has 13 amino acids. This CDR3 is CAGSRGTNYEQYF. Written as DNA, the CDR3 is TGTGCCGGCAGCAGGGGCACGAACTACGAGCAGTACTTC.

A single count supports this clonotype. The genes are TRBV5-5 and TRBJ2-7, with D perhaps TRBD1 or TRBD2 (6 bases each). V was cut by 4 bases and J by 7 bases, with 18 bases left in between. The CDR3 sequence is 14 residues long. The germline gives CDR1 SGHKS, CDR2 YYEKEE (reference sequence). CDR3 nucleotides: TGTGCCAGCAGCGGGGGGCCTACAGACAATGAGCAGTACTTC. As protein: CASSGGPTDNEQYF.

V usage is TRBV30 and J usage is TRBJ1-4; D not certain. The germline CDR1 and CDR2 sequences are GTSNPN and SVGIG (reference sequence). There are 14 residues in the CDR3. V dropped 0 bases and J dropped 8 bases, with 13 bases sitting between them. The chain's CDR3 is CAWSVSVGGEKLFF. The DNA of the CDR3 is TGTGCCTGGAGTGTCTCCGTTGGTGGGGAAAAACTGTTTTTT.

The chain combines TRBV9 with TRBJ2-1; D gene unclear. CDR1 is SGDLS, CDR2 YYNGEE, per germline. CDR3 length: 16 residues. Between the trimmed V and J ends, which lost 4 bases and 5 bases, there was a span of 19 bases. As DNA, the CDR3 is TGTGCCAGCAGCCCCCAGACGGCAAAGCTTGACAATGAGCAGTTCTTC. Residues: CASSPQTAKLDNEQFF.

The J gene is TRBJ1-1, the V gene TRBV28; weak D call: TRBD1 (6 bases). The CDR3 covers 12 residues. The germline gives CDR1 MDHEN, CDR2 SYDVKM. Trimming pared 7 bases from V and 10 bases from J, leaving 16 bases between. The CDR3 sequence is CASTRGGPRAFF. In DNA, the CDR3 is TGTGCCAGCACCCGGGGGGGGCCGAGAGCTTTCTTT.

This chain uses TRBV7-2 with TRBJ2-1; D not resolved. In germline, CDR1 is SGHTA, CDR2 FQGNSA. Between the trimmed V and J ends, which lost 8 bases and 1 base, there was a span of 15 bases. The CDR3 has 15 amino acids. The CDR3 bases are TGTGCCAGCCATCACGGCCCCATTTCCTACAATGAGCAGTTCTTC. Protein product: CASHHGPISYNEQFF.

This clonotype showed up many times. The J gene is TRBJ2-4, the V gene TRBV6-1; 8 bases are shared with TRBD2. Germline lookup yields CDR1 MNHNS and CDR2 SASEGT. The V and J ends lost 10 bases and 8 bases, in that order; junction bases with no gene match: 7. CDR3 length: 12 amino acids. CDR3 protein: CATRGGTDIQYF. In DNA form, the CDR3 reads TGTGCCACTCGGGGGGGGACTGACATTCAGTACTTC.

CDR3 coding DNA: TGCAGTGGGGGATCTGGGAATGAGCAGTTCTTC. Its translation is CSGGSGNEQFF. This rearrangement joins TRBV20-1 to TRBJ2-1; D uncertain. V was trimmed by 7 bases and J by 7 bases, leaving 11 bases between them. This CDR3 spans 11 amino acids. Germline CDR1 and CDR2: DFQATT and SNEGSKA (reference sequence).

V gene TRBV2 combines with J gene TRBJ2-5; 8 positions match TRBD2. V lost 6 bases and J lost 5; bases outside the gene matches: 8. Germline assignment: CDR1 SNHLY and CDR2 FYNNEI. CDR3 length: 14 amino acids. The CDR3 loop is CASRFSGGGETQYF. The CDR3 nucleotides are TGTGCCAGCAGATTCAGCGGGGGAGGGGAGACCCAGTACTTC.

This chain joins TRBV20-1 and TRBJ2-3; TRBD2 is a possible D gene (5 bases). The germline gives CDR1 DFQATT, CDR2 SNEGSKA (reference sequence). This CDR3 contains 18 residues. V was trimmed by 6 bases and J by 0 bases, leaving 25 bases between them. CDR3 bases: TGCAGTGCCTCCTCTACGGGGATCCGCCAGATTAGCACAGATACGCAGTATTTT. The encoded protein is CSASSTGIRQISTDTQYF.

This clonotype was detected a few times. The chain is built from TRBV20-1 and TRBJ1-2, with 10 nucleotides matching TRBD1. Germline lookup yields CDR1 DFQATT and CDR2 SNEGSKA (reference sequence). This CDR3 contains 15 residues. The CDR3 is CRAITGTGVNYGYTF. The CDR3 DNA reads TGCAGGGCAATAACCGGGACAGGGGTGAACTATGGCTACACCTTC.

This clonotype was seen only a few times. The V call is TRBV13, the J call TRBJ2-7; 10 nucleotides line up with TRBD2. V was pared by 5 bases and J by 1 base, with 8 bases of the junction left unmatched. Germline CDR1 is PRHDT and CDR2 is FYEKMQ (reference sequence). The CDR3 is 16 residues long. Here the CDR3 reads CASSPRVAGGSYEQYF. In DNA, the CDR3 is TGTGCCAGCAGCCCTCGGGTAGCGGGGGGTTCCTACGAGCAGTACTTC.

CDR3 bases: TGCAGTGCTCCCCGGGGCTATAGCACAGATACGCAGTATTTT. This translates into CSAPRGYSTDTQYF. This rearrangement joins TRBV20-1 to TRBJ2-3; the D gene could be TRBD1 or TRBD2 (5 bases each). V was cut by 5 bases and J by 0 bases, with 12 bases left in between. Germline CDR1 DFQATT, CDR2 SNEGSKA (reference sequence). The CDR3 length is 14 residues.

The rearrangement joins TRBV10-3 to TRBJ2-5; 7 positions agree with TRBD2. The germline gives CDR1 ENHRY, CDR2 SYGVKD. The junction had 0 bases not matched to a gene; V was cut back by 0 bases and J by 11 bases. The CDR3 loop spans 11 amino acids. The CDR3 DNA reads as TGTGCCATCAGTGAGTCGGGGGGGCAGTACTTC. Protein product: CAISESGGQYF.

The gene calls are TRBV28 and TRBJ1-2, with TRBD1 matching over 7 bases. The ends lost 3 bases at V and 4 bases at J; junction bases unmatched: 8. Germline assignment: CDR1 MDHEN and CDR2 SYDVKM. This CDR3 region has 15 residues. CDR3 in DNA: TGTGCCAGCAGTTTCACAGGGGTTGACAGCTATGGCTACACCTTC. Its protein is CASSFTGVDSYGYTF.

This clonotype was detected a few times. The genes are TRBV7-2 and TRBJ2-3; tentatively, D is TRBD1 (5 bases). The length of the CDR3 is 14 residues. Looked up from germline, CDR1 is SGHTA and CDR2 is FQGNSA. The V end lost 4 bases, the J end lost 6 bases, and 14 bases lay between the germline ends. CDR3 sequence (DNA): TGTGCCAGCAGCTACTTAGGGGCCGGGGATACGCAGTATTTT. Protein: CASSYLGAGDTQYF.

This clonotype was seen a handful of times. This chain connects TRBV29-1 to TRBJ1-2, with TRBD1 matching over 7 bases. The V segment lost 6 bases and the J segment 6 bases; nucleotides outside the gene matches: 7. The CDR3 runs 12 residues. The germline V gene encodes CDR1 SQVTM and CDR2 ANQGSEA. The DNA for the CDR3 is TGCAGCGTGGGGGACAGCGCGGATGGCTACACCTTC. This translates into CSVGDSADGYTF.